These T cell receptor beta chains were read from a single sample in a study of PD-L1 blockade in urothelial cancer. Sequencing used immunoSEQ multiplex PCR; TCRdb keeps in-frame clones, though not all of them. The sample lists about 84,000 clones, roughly 87% occurring once. Material: PBMCs, obtained around atezolizumab (anti-PD-L1) treatment. These receptor sequences come from a man aged 70-80 years with urothelial cancer. The CDR3 runs from the conserved cysteine through the conserved F or W. The D gene is left open where the match is weak. The listing skips clone size in some rows; elsewhere it reads once, few, many or a size class.

.	TRBV11-2	TRBJ2-7	.	TGTGCCAGCAGCCAGATCTACGAGCAGTACTTC	CASSQIYEQYF
.	TRBV5-6	TRBJ1-5	.	TGTGCCAGCAGCTTAGGGGATAAAAGCAATCAGCCCCAGCATTTT	CASSLGDKSNQPQHF
.	TRBV7-3	TRBJ2-5	TRBD1	TGTGCCAGCAGCCTAACCGGGACAGGGTTCCAAGAGACCCAGTACTTC	CASSLTGTGFQETQYF
.	TRBV9	TRBJ2-5	TRBD1	TGTGCCAGCAGCGTCTATCAGACAGGGTCGGAGGAGACCCAGTACTTC	CASSVYQTGSEETQYF
.	TRBV7-9	TRBJ2-1	.	TGTGCCAGCAGCTTTGGAGGATACAATGAGCAGTTCTTC	CASSFGGYNEQFF
.	TRBV11-2	TRBJ2-7	TRBD1	TGTGCCAGCAGCCAATTCCGGGACAGGGCCTACGAGCAGTACTTC	CASSQFRDRAYEQYF
.	TRBV4-3	TRBJ1-4	.	TGCGCCAGCAGCCCCCGAGAGCCATCAACTAATGAAAAACTGTTTTTT	CASSPREPSTNEKLFF
.	TRBV5-3	TRBJ2-2	.	TGTGCCAGAAGCACCCCCTCCGGAGGGGGGGACACCGGGGAGCTGTTTTTT	CARSTPSGGGDTGELFF
once	TRBV5-1	TRBJ2-3	.	TGCGCCAGCAGCTCACTAACCGACTCAGACGATACGCAGTATTTT	CASSSLTDSDDTQYF
.	TRBV7-9	TRBJ2-3	TRBD2	TGTGCCAGCAGCCCAAGGACTAGCGGGAGAACAGATACGCAGTATTTT	CASSPRTSGRTDTQYF
many	TRBV9	TRBJ2-3	TRBD2	TGTGCCAGCTCTAGCGGGAGTTCCGATGGCACAGATACGCAGTATTTT	CASSSGSSDGTDTQYF
.	TRBV27	TRBJ2-7	.	TGTGCCAGCAGTTCCGGGACATTTACCTACGAGCAGTACTTC	CASSSGTFTYEQYF
.	TRBV6-1	TRBJ1-1	TRBD1	TGTGCCAGCAAGGGACAGGGGAACACTGAAGCTTTCTTT	CASKGQGNTEAFF
.	TRBV5-6	TRBJ1-5	TRBD1	TGTGCCAGCAGCTTGATGGGACAGGGTGGACGGCCCCAGCATTTT	CASSLMGQGGRPQHF
.	TRBV27	TRBJ2-7	.	TGTGCCAGCAGTTTACGGCAGGCCCCCTACGAGCAGTACTTC	CASSLRQAPYEQYF
.	TRBV30	TRBJ1-1	TRBD1	TGTGCCGGAAACCGGGACAGGGTACGGTCGGGAGGAGCTTTCTTT	CAGNRDRVRSGGAFF
.	TRBV7-8	TRBJ2-7	TRBD1	TGTGCCAGCAGCTATCAACCGGGACAGGGTTATGAGCAGTACTTC	CASSYQPGQGYEQYF
once	TRBV7-8	TRBJ2-5	.	TGTGCCAGCAGCCCGACAAGGGGCCAAGAGACCCAGTACTTC	CASSPTRGQETQYF
.	TRBV7-9	TRBJ1-1	TRBD1	TGTGCCAGCAGCTTAGGACAGGGACACCGGGACACTGAAGCTTTCTTT	CASSLGQGHRDTEAFF
few	TRBV5-5	TRBJ2-2	.	TGTGCCAGCAGCCCGCTGGGGGGGGCAGCAACCGGGGAGCTGTTTTTT	CASSPLGGAATGELFF
.	TRBV5-1	TRBJ2-5	TRBD1	TGCGCCAGCAGCCCCAGCGACAGGGGAGAGACCCAGTACTTC	CASSPSDRGETQYF
.	TRBV30	TRBJ2-4	.	TGTGCCTGGAGTGTTAGCGGAGGGGATAGCATTCAGTACTTC	CAWSVSGGDSIQYF
.	TRBV5-5	TRBJ2-7	.	TGTGCCAGCAGCTTCACCGGGTCTACAACCTACGAGCAGTACTTC	CASSFTGSTTYEQYF
.	TRBV5-1	TRBJ2-5	TRBD2	TGCGCCAGCAGCCCCAGCGGGAAAGAGACCCAGTACTTC	CASSPSGKETQYF
few	TRBV2	TRBJ1-3	.	TGTGCCAGCAAAAACCTCAGGGATTATGGAAACACCATATATTTT	CASKNLRDYGNTIYF
once	TRBV27	TRBJ1-5	.	TGTGCCAGCAGTTTATATCCCCCAGGAGGGAGCAATCAGCCCCAGCATTTT	CASSLYPPGGSNQPQHF
.	TRBV15	TRBJ2-7	.	TGTGCCACCAGCAGCTTGACAGGTGACATCTCCTACGAGCAGTACTTC	CATSSLTGDISYEQYF
.	TRBV4-3	TRBJ1-4	.	TGCGCCAGCAGCCTTAGGGGGGGAACAACTAATGAAAAACTGTTTTTT	CASSLRGGTTNEKLFF
.	TRBV6-5	TRBJ1-1	.	TGTGCCAGCAGTTACGCGGAGAACACTGAAGCTTTCTTT	CASSYAENTEAFF
.	TRBV7-6	TRBJ2-3	.	TGTGCCAGCAGCCTCACCGGGTCTAGCACAGATACGCAGTATTTT	CASSLTGSSTDTQYF
.	TRBV11-3	TRBJ1-1	TRBD1	TGTGCCAGCAGCTTAGAGGAGACAGGGGTGATTTCCGTCGGTAACACTGAAGCTTTCTTT	CASSLEETGVISVGNTEAFF
.	TRBV6-1	TRBJ2-5	.	TGTGCCATCCGGGACAGTGGGAGGGAGACCCAGTACTTC	CAIRDSGRETQYF
.	TRBV2	TRBJ2-7	TRBD1	TGTGCCAGCAGGGACAGGGGGGAGGAGCAGTACTTC	CASRDRGEEQYF
.	TRBV28	TRBJ2-5	.	TGTGCCAGCAGTTCAACAGTTTACCAAGAGACCCAGTACTTC	CASSSTVYQETQYF
once	TRBV6-1	TRBJ2-5	.	TGTGCCAGCAGCAGTAACAGGGCTAAAGAGACCCAGTACTTC	CASSSNRAKETQYF
.	TRBV6-1	TRBJ1-2	.	TGTGCCAGCAGTGCAGGGAAGTTGGAATATGGCTACACCTTC	CASSAGKLEYGYTF
.	TRBV7-8	TRBJ2-2	TRBD2	TGTGCCAGCAGCTTAGTTTCTAGCGGGGACGCCGGGGAGCTGTTTTTT	CASSLVSSGDAGELFF
once	TRBV19	TRBJ2-4	TRBD1	TGTGCCAGTAGTATCCGGGACAGAAAAAACATTCAGTACTTC	CASSIRDRKNIQYF
once	TRBV18	TRBJ1-5	TRBD1	TGTGCCAGCTCACCCGGGACAGGTAATCAGCCCCAGCATTTT	CASSPGTGNQPQHF
.	TRBV13	TRBJ1-4	TRBD1	TGTGCCAGCAGCTCGGGACAGGGCAGTGAAAAACTGTTTTTT	CASSSGQGSEKLFF
.	TRBV4-1	TRBJ2-5	.	TGCGCCAGCAGCCAAGAATTTGGACAGACACAAGAGACCCAGTACTTC	CASSQEFGQTQETQYF
.	TRBV11-2	TRBJ1-5	TRBD1	TGTGCCAGCAGCTTAGAATTCCTGGACAGGGGGAGTTATCAGCCCCAGCATTTT	CASSLEFLDRGSYQPQHF
.	TRBV7-8	TRBJ2-2	.	TGTGCCAGCAGCTTAGGAGGGGGTAACACCGGGGAGCTGTTTTTT	CASSLGGGNTGELFF
.	TRBV4-3	TRBJ2-7	.	TGCGCCAGCAGCCAAGAGGTACAGGGTAAGCAGTACTTC	CASSQEVQGKQYF
few	TRBV6-7	TRBJ2-3	.	TGTGCCAGCAGAGAGAATCCTAATAGCCCAGATACGCAGTATTTT	CASRENPNSPDTQYF
.	TRBV7-2	TRBJ2-5	TRBD2	TGTGCCAGCAGCTTAGCTAGCGGGTCACAAGAGACCCAGTACTTC	CASSLASGSQETQYF
.	TRBV5-4	TRBJ2-7	.	TGTGCCAGCAGGGACAGTACGAGCTCCTACGAGCAGTACTTC	CASRDSTSSYEQYF
.	TRBV18	TRBJ1-1	.	TGTGCCAGCTCTCCGTCGGTCATGAACACTGAAGCTTTCTTT	CASSPSVMNTEAFF
few	TRBV19	TRBJ2-2	.	TGTGCCAGTAGTACCCGTAGAGGGGGCGGGGAGCTGTTTTTT	CASSTRRGGGELFF
few	TRBV4-1	TRBJ1-2	.	TGCGCCAGCAGCCAAACAACGGTCGCGGCTAACTATGGCTACACCTTC	CASSQTTVAANYGYTF
.	TRBV28	TRBJ2-3	.	TGTGCCAGCACCTCAGGGGGGTCGGACACAGATACGCAGTATTTT	CASTSGGSDTDTQYF
.	TRBV5-1	TRBJ2-1	TRBD2	TGCGCCAGCAGCTGGAATAGCGGGAGGGCCTTTTTCGAGCAGTTCTTC	CASSWNSGRAFFEQFF
.	TRBV5-4	TRBJ1-2	TRBD1	TGTGCCAGCAGCGGGGACAGGGGGGCTAACTATGGCTACACCTTC	CASSGDRGANYGYTF